This TCR beta chain was found in a study of T cells after yellow fever vaccination (dated by TCRdb to about 2019). About the full investigation: The SMART-Seq v4 Ultra Low Input RNA kit was used to prepare libraries from fractions with low cell numbers. Two healthy male donors, one aged 18 to 30 and one aged 30 to 40 years, made up the cohort. Blood was collected at multiple timepoints before and after primary and secondary immunization, and bulk PBMC replicates and cell subsets were isolated. To follow T-cell clones before and after both primary and booster YFV17D yellow fever vaccination, bulk TCR alpha and beta repertoires underwent longitudinal sequencing.

Sample treatment or condition, as interpreted from the label and publication: live attenuated yellow fever vaccine strain. At each blood-draw timepoint, two biological replicates of bulk PBMCs were collected. A standard Ficoll-Paque protocol was used to isolate PBMCs from peripheral blood. RNA was extracted with TriZol from bulk PBMCs, CD4 and CD8 fractions, and dextramer-positive and dextramer-negative fractions. This clonotype was detected a few times. Its antigen is unknown. Per-nucleotide qualities are absent, and no much larger clonotype sits a single base away. TCR cDNA was made using 5'RACE template switching, a step that added a universal primer site and unique molecular identifiers. cDNA synthesis was primed from both the TCR alpha and TCR beta constant segments. Library amplification involved two PCR steps, and the second step added sample barcodes and sequencing adapters. Libraries were sequenced on Illumina HiSeq 2500 (2x100 bp) or NovaSeq (2x150 bp). As for the original processing: Demultiplexing of reads and collapsing into UMI consensus sequences were performed with MIGEC, and V(D)J alignment was carried out with MiXCR. Clonotypes responding to the vaccine were identified with edgeR on replicate PBMC samples, with the criteria of FDR below 0.01 and a log2 fold change above 5 up to day 15. CD4 or CD8 identity was assigned to each bulk clonotype according to whether the clonotype was present at higher abundance in the sequenced CD4 repertoire or the sequenced CD8 repertoire. Through fastp at Q25 and MiXCR, TCRdb rebuilt clones from the public reads, retaining in-frame beta chains. CDR3 protein duplicates are merged, each entry listing the most common genes and DNA. The V and J calls, along with clone size, are taken from TCRdb and not from the paper's own processing. This sample has 600,000 to 750,000 distinct CDR3 sequences in its table, and around an eighth of those were observed once. The leading ten clones occupy 15% of the sample.

Reading from cysteine to phenylalanine, the CDR3 counts 13 amino acids. Just CDR3 DNA is preserved here, 39 bases in frame from base 1. The junction carries 9 bases between V and J, which are trimmed by 0 bases and 5 bases respectively. CDR1 and CDR2 (SGHNT, YYREEE) derive from the germline V gene (reference sequence). Overall results and qualifications from the work: Computational filtering was needed because FACS-sorted repertoires could contain abundant contaminating clonotypes from the bulk population. A small fraction of clonotypes showed up in both the CD4 and CD8 compartments, probably as a result of convergent recombination. Most clones expanded after primary vaccination were re-detected after the booster (about 95% of CD4 and 88% of CD8), suggesting broad memory maintenance. The study included only a couple of donors, which limits how far the findings can be generalized. Compared with the primary T-cell response, the secondary T-cell response was faster but weaker, reaching its peak on day 5 rather than on day 15.

This clonotype originated in a young man who received the YFV17D yellow fever vaccine. Sequences were derived from PBMCs, sampled on the day of the yellow fever booster vaccination. The rearrangement joined TRBV5-4 to TRBJ2-7; the best D guess is TRBD1, with 5 bases matching. The CDR3: CASSLAGRNEQYF. The DNA is TGTGCCAGCAGCTTGGCAGGGCGGAACGAGCAGTACTTC.